This TCR beta chain originates from a study of cytomegalovirus exposure and HLA in healthy donors listed by TCRdb under 2017. About the full investigation: An earlier analysis of more than 550 of the donors reported 250 to 300 Gb of sequence data and approximately 120 million unique TCR beta sequences obtained from approximately 180 million T cells. Across roughly 420 genotyped donors of the cohort, an average of about 250,000 unique TCR beta nucleotide sequences per donor were sequenced, and roughly a sixth of those sequences were non-productive. In addition to the first cohort of 650 to 750 subjects, a separate validation cohort of over 90 different subjects was used. Roughly 300 gigabases of sequencing data and around 80 million unique TCR sequences made up an early release that covered roughly 670 HLA-typed donors. Donor age, sex, ethnicity and CMV serostatus were compiled together with the repertoire data. Roughly 5 DR-DQ haplotypes were treated as single units for association and clustering because of strong linkage in the cohort. The study used immunosequencing to profile the T cell repertoires of some 600 subjects and linked those repertoires to cytomegalovirus serostatus. To decide whether each TCR beta V gene segment behaved as functional or pseudogenic, an earlier analysis of some 600 of the donors relied on high-throughput TCR beta sequencing. Among the 398 genotyped donors, 75% to 90% belonged to the genetic ancestry cluster associated with self-reported Caucasian donors. Typing coverage varied by locus: about 629-640 donors for A, B, C, DRB1 and DQB1; some 520 for DQA1; around 610 for DPA1; under 490 for DPB1. HLA typing included class I and class II loci at four-digit resolution. The study aimed to test whether cataloging public T cell receptors could reveal signatures of past pathogen exposure. All discovery cohort repertoires had been generated using a single sequencing platform. High-throughput TCR immunosequencing, statistical association of individual TCRs with disease status, and machine learning were combined to predict cytomegalovirus infection status. Rather than drawing on any new phenotypic data, the later analysis identified candidate immune exposures from TCR beta sequences and the way those sequences occurred across donors. A later genetic analysis took genome-wide SNP genotypes for about 55% of the 666 donors and used that subset as a discovery cohort. In a later analysis, previously published TCR beta repertoires from about 640 donors were re-analyzed and high-resolution HLA genotyping was added so that TCR occurrence patterns could be studied. Points the paper makes about the study in general: According to a later analysis, TCR association rates differed among HLA loci, with DRB1 alleles showing the most associated TCRs and HLA-C alleles showing the fewest. Because the 87-base-pair reads could not distinguish some IMGT-functional V segments, including TRBV6-2 and TRBV6-3, those segments were excluded. A total of 164 TCR beta chains were listed by the study as associated with cytomegalovirus. Roughly uniform sequencing depth across donors was assumed in presence/absence analyses, although this assumption may not hold. A later analysis reported that several top co-occurrence clusters appeared linked to parvovirus B19, influenza, CMV and Epstein-Barr virus. This cohort had only TCR beta chains sequenced, and the lack of alpha or paired-chain data limited which features could be detected. A later analysis found that most CMV-associated TCR beta chains appeared HLA-restricted, with HLA associations seemingly driven largely by CMV exposure. Strong co-occurrence of HLA alleles, especially DR and DQ, made assigning TCR associations to individual alleles difficult. A cluster of highly shared sequence variants was judged likely to represent a technical artifact of the sequencing pipeline. HLA typing was unavailable for some donors at each locus, so association tests used only the typed subset. Specific HLA alleles were associated with more than 15,000 TCR beta sequences at a false discovery rate of 0.05 in a later analysis. According to a later genetic analysis, donors in an Asian-associated ancestry cluster had fewer N-insertions in productive TCRs than the roughly 670-donor mean. In both the original and validation cohorts, the classifier was reported to diagnose cytomegalovirus status with high specificity and sensitivity. Correlated functional status among segregating V segments might be attributable to linkage disequilibrium, but an unknown experimental factor could not be ruled out. Most TCR sequences were observed very rarely across donors, whereas some public TCRs were present in many individuals. Broadly in line with IMGT annotations, most TCR beta V segments showed up in productive rearrangements about 87% or about 30% of the time in an earlier analysis of some 590 of the donors. The authors suggested that the approach could potentially be generalized to other disease states and immunological phenotypes. CMV serostatus was the only immune exposure information available for the cohort. V-gene and J-gene trimming of TCR beta chains was associated with a missense DCLRE1C variant in a later genetic analysis, and the association was replicated in an independent cohort. A few of the identified cytomegalovirus-associated TCR beta chains were confirmed in vitro to be specific for cytomegalovirus antigens. A further reported finding was that TCR beta sequences accurately predicted the HLA-A and HLA-B alleles for most subjects in the first cohort. In a later analysis, HLA-associated TCR beta chains showed more clonal expansion and lower generation probabilities than non-associated chains that were equally common. Seventeen rarely observed V segments, including chromosome 9 orphons, were excluded from the earlier analysis of a few hundred of the donors because counts were too low.

In total, approximately 610 healthy bone marrow donors made up the cohort. Cohort members were all nominally healthy when sampled, although unrecorded immune exposures were likely present. The donor tested CMV seropositive, placing the donor among the 289 seropositive members of the cohort. A peripheral blood sample was collected from each donor, and TCR beta sequencing was performed on peripheral blood mononuclear cells. The Qiagen DNeasy Blood Extraction Kit was used to extract genomic DNA from the blood cell samples. The CDR3, cysteine through phenylalanine, is 15 amino acids long. Only the CDR3 portion is preserved as DNA: 45 bases, with reading frame beginning at the first base. The germline V gene yields SGHDT for CDR1 and YYEEEE for CDR2. V loses 4 bases at its end and J loses 4 bases; junction bases beyond the gene matches: 8. Turning to this clone: Its specific antigen is unknown. No base quality values were provided; no much bigger clone lies one nucleotide off.

The receptor library was made with the immunoSEQ multiplex PCR assay. A mixture of 60 forward primers for TCR Vbeta segments and 13 reverse primers for TCR Jbeta segments was used in the multiplex PCR. Amplification of the CDR3 region of rearranged TCR beta genes was performed with a multiplex PCR assay on genomic DNA. Amplified TCR beta libraries were sequenced as 87-base-pair reads on the Illumina HiSeq System. In the authors' own workflow: In a later analysis, about 80 million unique TCR beta chains were counted across the roughly 610 repertoires, and around 11 million of these chains were shared by at least two donors. Raw reads were error-corrected and collapsed into unique sequences with a nearest-neighbor algorithm that merged closely related sequences to remove PCR and sequencing errors. V, D and J gene segments were assigned by aligning CDR3 sequences to IMGT reference sequences. Each retained sequence needed at least a six-nucleotide match to both a V gene segment and a J gene segment. A rearrangement counted as productive if the CDR3 had no stop codons and remained in frame with V and J, and every other rearrangement counted as non-productive. CDR3 was defined according to IMGT convention as the region running from the second conserved V-encoded cysteine to the conserved J-encoded phenylalanine. Sequences without an unambiguous match to a single V gene segment were excluded from the earlier analysis of 450 to 750 of the donors. An earlier analysis of several hundred of the donors called V segments functional above 56.7% productive rearrangements and segregating when the between-donor standard deviation exceeded 5%. To diagnose cytomegalovirus status from the catalog of TCR beta chain sequences, a statistical classification framework was built. A later analysis assigned V and J genes by comparing TCR nucleotide sequences with IMGT/GENE-DB human TR gene sequences. In a later analysis, CDR3 sequences and most-parsimonious VDJ recombination scenarios were assigned using the TCRdist pipeline. In a later analysis, each TCR beta chain was defined by its CDR3 amino acid sequence together with its V-gene family, and reads lacking a unique V-gene family were excluded. As a way to deal with suspected cross-contamination and a sequencing artifact, a later analysis dropped roughly 600 nucleotide sequences that were highly shared and had low generation probability. In a later analysis, a clonal expansion index was calculated for each public chain from normalized within-repertoire ranks of inferred template counts. In a later analysis, generation probabilities were computed with a VDJ recombination model fitted to out-of-frame rearrangements, and the resulting probabilities were checked against IGoR. Hypergeometric tests were used in a later analysis to score TCR-TCR, TCR-HLA and TCR-CMV co-occurrence, with a repertoire-size bias correction applied to the TCR pairs. In a later analysis, false discovery rates were estimated by permuting HLA or CMV assignments 20 times. A later analysis grouped co-occurring TCRs with DBSCAN, adding TCRdist sequence similarity when clustering within HLA-allele-positive subsets. Repertoires with fewer than 30,000 or more than 120,000 public chains were left out of co-occurrence clustering, as were five repertoires with anomalous nucleotide sharing. What TCRdb holds here is the immuneACCESS table cut down to in-frame rearrangements. Part of the clones is not present; checked against another copy, under half of the missing clones reflect an unresolved V gene, and the others are unexplained. V, J and clone size were drawn from that table, and D and trimming were deduced from the DNA. The sample data list around 180,000 clones, and 60% to 80% of these were observed just once. The biggest ten clones account for roughly an eighth of the sample.

Sequenced sample: PBMCs. This receptor chain uses TRBV5-6 and TRBJ2-3; TRBD2 matches 8 bases in the middle. This receptor was taken from a woman aged 45-60 years in good health and CMV-seropositive. Here the CDR3 is given as CASSPSGGGSDTQYF. The DNA sequence reads TGTGCCAGCAGCCCCTCCGGGGGGGGCTCAGATACGCAGTATTTT. Beyond the CDR3, the reference TRBV5-6 and TRBJ2-3 genes provide the residues; the full variable domain reads: DAGVTQSPTHLIKTRGQQVTLRCSPKSGHDTVSWYQQALGQGPQFIFQYYEEEERQRGNFPDRFSGHQFPNYSSELNVNALLLGDSALYLCASSPSGGGSDTQYFGPGTRLTVL.